The clone carrying this TCR beta chain turned up a few times. Antigen unknown. Those donating, healthy Caucasian individuals from Russia, were aged 6 to 90. A minimum of 6 million PBMCs was isolated per sample. The data were obtained in a study of blood T cells in healthy people across ages. CDR1 is MDHEN and CDR2 is SYDVKM in the germline V gene. The CDR3 spans 14 residues. V was clipped by 7 bases and J by 2 bases, with 12 bases between them. The second PCR ran about 7 to 12 cycles with a sample-barcoded 5' primer and J-beta primers. TCRdb re-derived calls from the 5' RACE reads in MiXCR, one entry per CDR3 protein. Of fewer than 2,000,000 distinct CDR3 sequences in the sample, 30% to 40% are singletons; the top ten hold 20% to 25%. Study-level points and caveats: Strong correlation was found linking TCR beta diversity to naive T cell percentage.

The chain has TRBV28 and TRBJ2-1, with D perhaps assigned TRBD1 or TRBD2 (5 bases each). The clonotype was recovered from a human donor in good health. The sample consisted of blood. The DNA for the CDR3 is TGTGCCAGCACCGGGCAGGGACCCTACAATGAGCAGTTCTTC. This gives the protein CASTGQGPYNEQFF.